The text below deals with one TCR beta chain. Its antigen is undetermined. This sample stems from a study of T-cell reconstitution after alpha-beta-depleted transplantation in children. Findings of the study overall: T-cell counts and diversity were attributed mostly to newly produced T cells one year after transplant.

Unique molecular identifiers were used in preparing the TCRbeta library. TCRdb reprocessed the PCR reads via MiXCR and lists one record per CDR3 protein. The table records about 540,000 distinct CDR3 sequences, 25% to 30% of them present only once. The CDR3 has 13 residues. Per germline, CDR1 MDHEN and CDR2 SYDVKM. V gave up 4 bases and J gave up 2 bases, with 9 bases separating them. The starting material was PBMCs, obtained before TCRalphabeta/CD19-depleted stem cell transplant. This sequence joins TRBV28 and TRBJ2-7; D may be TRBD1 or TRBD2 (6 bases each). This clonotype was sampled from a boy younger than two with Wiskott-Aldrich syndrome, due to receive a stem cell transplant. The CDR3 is CASSSGAPYEQYF. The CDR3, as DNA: TGTGCCAGCAGTTCGGGGGCTCCCTACGAGCAGTACTTC.